These 17 T cell receptor beta chains share one sample of origin, sequenced in a study of identical twins. In TCRdb, the 5' RACE reads were re-called with MiXCR into one record per CDR3 protein. This table holds hundreds of thousands of distinct CDR3 sequences, 8.6% found once. The same sample was also used in a study of yellow fever vaccine responses in identical twins.

The sequencing input was PBMCs. The origin of the receptors is a woman between 18 and 29 years old in good health.

This rearrangement joins TRBV5-1 to TRBJ2-7, with 8 positions matching TRBD1. The CDR3 is made up of 14 amino acids. The junction had 5 bases not matched to a gene; V was cut back by 3 bases and J by 3 bases. In germline, CDR1 is SGHRS, CDR2 YFSETQ. CDR3 loop: CASSSLGQGYEQYF. For the CDR3, the DNA is TGCGCCAGCAGCTCCTTAGGACAGGGCTACGAGCAGTACTTC. The full variable domain, completed using reference TRBV5-1 and TRBJ2-7, is KAGVTQTPRYLIKTRGQQVTLSCSPISGHRSVSWYQQTPGQGLQFLFEYFSETQRNKGNFPGRFSGRQFSNSRSEMNVSTLELGDSALYLCASSSLGQGYEQYFGPGTRLTVT.

This clonotype has more than one count but fewer than ten. The V call is TRBV29-1, the J call TRBJ2-2; 7 bases are shared with TRBD1. CDR1 SQVTM and CDR2 ANQGSEA come from the germline V gene. There are 14 residues in the CDR3. The trim removed 4 bases at V and 1 base at J, leaving 3 bases unmatched. The CDR3 DNA sequence: TGCAGCGTTGTAGGGGGCTTGAACACCGGGGAGCTGTTTTTT. It translates to CSVVGGLNTGELFF.

This clonotype was seen at least ten times. The chain links TRBV4-3 to TRBJ2-5; TRBD2 matches 7 bases. This CDR3 spans 17 amino acids. The J segment lost 1 base and the V segment lost 0 bases, leaving 8 bases of the junction unmatched. The germline CDR1 and CDR2 sequences are LGHNA and YSLEER. The CDR3 DNA reads TGCGCCAGCAGCCAAGATATTGTGGGGGGGACCCAAGAGACCCAGTACTTC. Translated: CASSQDIVGGTQETQYF.

The chain recombines TRBV20-1 with TRBJ2-3; D may be TRBD1 or TRBD2 (5 bases each). This CDR3 is built from 15 residues. V was clipped by 2 bases and J by 0 bases, with 12 bases between them. The germline V gene has CDR1 DFQATT and CDR2 SNEGSKA (reference sequence). CDR3: CSARKGTVSTDTQYF. The CDR3 DNA reads TGCAGTGCTAGAAAAGGGACGGTGAGCACAGATACGCAGTATTTT.

This clonotype was seen ten or more times. The V and J genes are TRBV15 and TRBJ2-1; D possibly corresponds to TRBD2 (5 bases). The CDR3 is made up of 14 amino acids. V gave up 3 bases and J gave up 3 bases, with 9 bases separating them. Germline assignment: CDR1 LNHNV and CDR2 YYDKDF (reference sequence). The CDR3 reads CATSSRDIYNEQFF. The CDR3 coding sequence is TGTGCCACCAGCAGCCGGGATATCTACAATGAGCAGTTCTTC. Complete variable domain (other parts from reference TRBV15 and TRBJ2-1): DAMVIQNPRYQVTQFGKPVTLSCSQTLNHNVMYWYQQKSSQAPKLLFHYYDKDFNNEADTPDNFQSRRPNTSFCFLDIRSPGLGDTAMYLCATSSRDIYNEQFFGPGTRLTVL.

The J gene is TRBJ1-5, the V gene TRBV4-2; D not resolved. CDR3 length: 16 residues. Trimming cost V 10 bases and J 0 bases, with 19 bases left between them. The germline gives CDR1 LGHNA, CDR2 YNFKEQ. This CDR3 is CAMSPGPVNSNQPQHF. As DNA, the CDR3 is TGTGCCATGAGCCCCGGGCCGGTTAATAGCAATCAGCCCCAGCATTTT.

A word on this clonotype: With a much larger clone just one base away, this may be a read error. J is TRBJ2-3 and V is TRBV12-3 or TRBV12-4; 11 bases line up with TRBD2. The length of the CDR3 is 15 residues. This CDR3 is CGSSPSGGMIYTQYF. DNA for the CDR3: TGTGGCAGCAGTCCTAGCGGGGGGATGATTTATACGCAGTATTTT.

This clonotype was recorded at least ten times. The chain joins TRBV2 to TRBJ2-7; D possibly corresponds to TRBD2 (5 bases). This CDR3 has 11 residues. Per the germline V gene, CDR1 is SNHLY and CDR2 is FYNNEI. The CDR3 DNA follows: TGTGCGGACGGGATGGGGAACGAGCAGTACTTC. Translation gives CADGMGNEQYF.

In this sample, this clonotype turned up a few times. The gene calls are TRBV19 and TRBJ1-5, with D maybe TRBD1 (5 bases). Trimming removed 6 bases from V and 3 bases from J, with 15 bases in between. This CDR3 has 15 residues. Germline loops: CDR1 LNHDA, CDR2 SQIVND (reference sequence). CDR3: CASRVAATDNQPQHF. In nucleotides, the CDR3 is TGTGCCAGTAGAGTCGCAGCGACAGACAATCAGCCCCAGCATTTT.

This clonotype showed up many times. This chain links TRBV12-3 or TRBV12-4 with TRBJ2-7, with 7 positions matching TRBD1. The CDR3 consists of 14 residues. V shed 5 bases and J 2 bases; nucleotides not matched to a gene: 6. CDR3 amino acids: CASSMDRRTYEQYF. Written as DNA, the CDR3 is TGTGCCAGCAGTATGGACAGGCGCACCTACGAGCAGTACTTC.

The chain employs TRBV9 and TRBJ1-6; D is perhaps TRBD1 (5 bases). Germline V CDR1 and CDR2: SGDLS, YYNGEE. V was shortened by 0 bases and J by 4 bases, with 8 bases between the two germline ends. The CDR3 spans 15 residues. DNA of the CDR3: TGTGCCAGCAGCGTAGCTGACAGATATAATTCACCCCTCCACTTT. Translating it yields CASSVADRYNSPLHF. The full variable domain, in which reference TRBV9 and TRBJ1-6 provide the parts outside the CDR3, is DSGVTQTPKHLITATGQRVTLRCSPRSGDLSVYWYQQSLDQGLQFLIQYYNGEERAKGNILERFSAQQFPDLHSELNLSSLELGDSALYFCASSVADRYNSPLHFGNGTRLTVT.

This clonotype was found many times. The chain joins TRBV4-3 to TRBJ2-7; D possibly corresponds to TRBD1 (6 bases). The CDR3 has 15 amino acids. Germline V CDR1 and CDR2: LGHNA, YSLEER. The ends were cut back, 3 bases at V and 2 bases at J, with 14 bases in the middle. CDR3 nucleotide sequence: TGCGCCAGCAGCCAGGGTTGGGGGCCAACCTACGAGCAGTACTTC. Translated, it gives CASSQGWGPTYEQYF.

The chain joins TRBV11-3 to TRBJ2-1; possibly TRBD2 for D (7 bases). The CDR3 is 15 amino acids. CDR1 SGHNT and CDR2 YENEEA come from the germline V gene. Trimming cost V 6 bases and J 6 bases, with 18 bases left between them. In nucleotides, the CDR3 is TGTGCCAGCAGTCACGGGGGGCCCCCCCGCAATGAGCAGTTCTTC. This codes for CASSHGGPPRNEQFF.

This clonotype was found many times. The rearrangement uses TRBV7-2 and TRBJ2-3, with D unresolved. This CDR3 has 16 amino acids. Trimming left V 3 bases short and J 5 bases short, with 18 bases between. Germline V gene data show CDR1 as SGHTA and CDR2 as FQGNSA. CDR3 nucleotides: TGTGCCAGCAGCTTCACGGCCGGTCTAAAGGGAGATACGCAGTATTTT. It yields the protein CASSFTAGLKGDTQYF. The complete variable domain, with remaining parts taken from reference TRBV7-2 and TRBJ2-3, reads GAGVSQSPSNKVTEKGKDVELRCDPISGHTALYWYRQSLGQGLEFLIYFQGNSAPDKSGLPSDRFSAERTGGSVSTLTIQRTQQEDSAVYLCASSFTAGLKGDTQYFGPGTRLTVL.

The chain couples TRBV4-1 to TRBJ2-7; possibly TRBD2 for D (5 bases). Trimming removed 2 bases at V and 2 bases at J, with 10 bases between. CDR1 and CDR2 (germline): MGHRA, YSYEKL. The CDR3 totals 14 residues. DNA of the CDR3: TGCGCCAGCAGCCAACAGGAGGAGACCTACGAGCAGTACTTC. Its protein product is CASSQQEETYEQYF.

This clonotype was observed many times. The CDR3 nucleotides are TGTGCCAGCAGCTCTAAACACGGGGACAGTCAAGAGACCCAGTACTTC. Encoded protein: CASSSKHGDSQETQYF. V is TRBV7-9 and J is TRBJ2-5; 7 nucleotides line up with TRBD1. J gave up 2 bases and V 4 bases, and 10 bases lay outside the gene matches. Germline loops: CDR1 SEHNR, CDR2 FQNEAQ (reference sequence). This CDR3 is built from 16 residues.

This clonotype was counted between two and nine times. The chain uses TRBV3-1 and TRBJ1-4, with D possibly being TRBD1 (5 bases). V dropped 3 bases and J dropped 3 bases, with 8 bases sitting between them. Looked up from germline, CDR1 is LGHDT and CDR2 is YNNKEL (reference sequence). The CDR3 has 14 amino acids. In DNA, the CDR3 is TGTGCCAGCAGCCACCGGGGCCCTAATGAAAAACTGTTTTTT. Its protein is CASSHRGPNEKLFF.